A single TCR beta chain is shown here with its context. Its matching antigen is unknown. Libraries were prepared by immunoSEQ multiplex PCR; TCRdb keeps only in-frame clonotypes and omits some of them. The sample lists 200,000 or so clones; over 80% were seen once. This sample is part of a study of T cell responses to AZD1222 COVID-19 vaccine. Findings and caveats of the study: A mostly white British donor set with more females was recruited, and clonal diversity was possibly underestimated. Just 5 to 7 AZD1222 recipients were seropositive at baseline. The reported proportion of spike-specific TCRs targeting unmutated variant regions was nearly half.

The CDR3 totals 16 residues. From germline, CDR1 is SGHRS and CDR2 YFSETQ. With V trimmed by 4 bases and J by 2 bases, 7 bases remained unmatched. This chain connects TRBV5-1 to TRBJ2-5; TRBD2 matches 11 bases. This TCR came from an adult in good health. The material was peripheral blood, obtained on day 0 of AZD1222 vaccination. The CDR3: CASSPLAGAGQETQYF. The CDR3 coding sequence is TGCGCCAGCAGCCCACTAGCGGGGGCGGGGCAAGAGACCCAGTACTTC. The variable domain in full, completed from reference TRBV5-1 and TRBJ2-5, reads KAGVTQTPRYLIKTRGQQVTLSCSPISGHRSVSWYQQTPGQGLQFLFEYFSETQRNKGNFPGRFSGRQFSNSRSEMNVSTLELGDSALYLCASSPLAGAGQETQYFGPGTRLLVL.